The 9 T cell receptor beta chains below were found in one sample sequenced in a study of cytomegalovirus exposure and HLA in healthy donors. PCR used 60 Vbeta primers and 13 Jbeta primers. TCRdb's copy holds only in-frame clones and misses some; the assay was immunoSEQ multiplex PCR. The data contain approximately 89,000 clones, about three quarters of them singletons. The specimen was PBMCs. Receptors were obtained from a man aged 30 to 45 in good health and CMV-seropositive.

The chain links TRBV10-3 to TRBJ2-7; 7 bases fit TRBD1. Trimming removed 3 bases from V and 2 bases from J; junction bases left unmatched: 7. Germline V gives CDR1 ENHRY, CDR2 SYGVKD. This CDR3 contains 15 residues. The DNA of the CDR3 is TGTGCCATCAGTGACCCCCGGGACAGCCCCTACGAGCAGTACTTC. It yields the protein CAISDPRDSPYEQYF.

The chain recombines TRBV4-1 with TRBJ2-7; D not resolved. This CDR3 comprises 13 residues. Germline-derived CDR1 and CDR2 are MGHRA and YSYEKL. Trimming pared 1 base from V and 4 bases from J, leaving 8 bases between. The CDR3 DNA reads TGCGCCAGCAGCCAAGTTGAGGATTACGAGCAGTACTTC. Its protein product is CASSQVEDYEQYF.

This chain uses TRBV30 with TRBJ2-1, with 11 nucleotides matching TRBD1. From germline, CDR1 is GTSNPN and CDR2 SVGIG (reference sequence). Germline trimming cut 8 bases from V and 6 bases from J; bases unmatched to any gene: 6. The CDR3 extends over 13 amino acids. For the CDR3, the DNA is TGTGCCGTACGGGACAGGGGGATCAATGAGCAGTTCTTC. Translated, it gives CAVRDRGINEQFF.

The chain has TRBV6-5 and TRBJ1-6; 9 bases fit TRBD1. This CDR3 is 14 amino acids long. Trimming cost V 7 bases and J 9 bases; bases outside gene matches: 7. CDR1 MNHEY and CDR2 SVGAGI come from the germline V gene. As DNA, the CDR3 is TGTGCCAGCACCCCCGGGACAGGGTTTTCACCCCTCCACTTT. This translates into CASTPGTGFSPLHF.

CDR3 DNA sequence: TGTGCCAGCAGTTACTTGGGGGGGGGCCCGGTTGAGCAGTACTTC. Protein: CASSYLGGGPVEQYF. The chain combines TRBV6-5 with TRBJ2-7; tentative D call: TRBD2 (7 bases). The CDR3 runs to 15 residues. Germline CDR1 and CDR2: MNHEY and SVGAGI. V gave up 1 base and J gave up 7 bases, with 17 bases separating them.

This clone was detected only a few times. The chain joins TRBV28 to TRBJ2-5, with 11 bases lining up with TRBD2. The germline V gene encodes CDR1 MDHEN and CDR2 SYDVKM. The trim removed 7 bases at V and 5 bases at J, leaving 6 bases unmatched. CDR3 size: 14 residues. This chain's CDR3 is CASKTSGVVETQYF. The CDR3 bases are TGTGCCAGCAAGACTAGCGGGGTTGTTGAGACCCAGTACTTC.

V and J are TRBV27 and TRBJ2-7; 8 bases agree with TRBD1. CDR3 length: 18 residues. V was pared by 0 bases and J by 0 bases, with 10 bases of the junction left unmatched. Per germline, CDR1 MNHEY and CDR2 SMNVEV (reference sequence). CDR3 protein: CASSLSPPGQAYSYEQYF. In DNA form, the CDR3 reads TGTGCCAGCAGTTTATCCCCCCCGGGACAGGCCTACTCCTACGAGCAGTACTTC.

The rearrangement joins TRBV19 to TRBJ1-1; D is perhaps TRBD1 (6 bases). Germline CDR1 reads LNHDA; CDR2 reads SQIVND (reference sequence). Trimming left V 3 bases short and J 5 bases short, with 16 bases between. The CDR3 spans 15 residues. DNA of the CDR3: TGTGCCAGTAGTATCCGGCTGGGGGCAGGGACTGAAGCTTTCTTT. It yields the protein CASSIRLGAGTEAFF.

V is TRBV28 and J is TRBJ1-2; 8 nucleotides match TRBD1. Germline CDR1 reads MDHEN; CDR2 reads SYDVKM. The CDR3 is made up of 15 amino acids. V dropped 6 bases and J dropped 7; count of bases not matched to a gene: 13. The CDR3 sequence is CASSLTQGGGLGYTF. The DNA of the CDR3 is TGTGCCAGCAGCTTGACACAGGGGGGCGGACTTGGCTACACCTTC.